This T cell receptor (beta chain) was recovered during a study of regulatory T cells in long-lasting Graves disease. Whole-study findings and limits: TRBV28, TRBJ1-2 and TRBJ2-5 emerged as the favored segments in persistent disease. Whereas new patients shared some 990 public clonotypes, persistent patients shared more, at 2,500 to 3,500.

Sequencing libraries for TCR beta were prepared with iRepertoire HTBI primers and Arm-PCR of CDR3 regions. In the study's own analysis: Samples collectively showed approximately 62 TRBV and around 15 TRBJ segments. One entry per CDR3 protein results from TCRdb running MiXCR on the multiplex PCR reads. TCRdb, not the authors, supplied the V and J calls. In the table there are around 500,000 distinct CDR3 sequences, 13% of which are singletons. Time point given: newly diagnosed GD, antithyroid drugs for less than 3 months. With RNA extracted from PBMCs as input, the TCR library was made. The CDR3 contains 13 residues. CDR1 is LGHNT and CDR2 is FRNRAP in the germline V gene. The V end was cut by 5 bases, the J end by 4 bases, with 11 bases between. Remarks on this clonotype: Its antigen is not known.

This sample also appeared in a second study, on T cells in Graves' hyperthyroidism and ophthalmopathy. That study reports: Most expanded thyroid clonotypes above 0.001 recurred in blood.

This chain links TRBV12-5 with TRBJ1-2, with no clear D. This material consisted of peripheral blood mononuclear cells (PBMCs), taken at new diagnosis, from a patient treated with antithyroid drugs. This receptor was taken from a man under 40 with Graves disease. The CDR3 sequence is CASGLDGGYGYTF. DNA of the CDR3: TGTGCTAGTGGTCTGGACGGAGGCTATGGCTACACCTTC.